This T cell receptor (beta chain) was retrieved from a study of blood T cells in healthy people across ages. The wider study: The template switching approach captured approximately one barcoded beta molecule for every two T cells.

The authors ran a second PCR of about 7 to 11 cycles using a sample-barcoded 5' primer and a J-beta primer mix. Every sample gave at least 2.5 million paired-end reads containing CDR3. Each CDR3 protein gets one entry after TCRdb re-called the 5' RACE reads with MiXCR. The sample lists 650,000 to 700,000 distinct CDR3 sequences, around 50% occurring once. Each donor's blood draw was around 10 milliliters of peripheral blood. Extraction of total RNA produced a minimum of 5.5 micrograms from each sample. V was shortened by 3 bases and J by 3 bases, with 19 bases between the two germline ends. The CDR3 is 17 amino acids. CDR1 SGHTA and CDR2 FQGNSA come from the germline V gene. This clonotype was seen ten or more times.

The receptor comes from a woman older than 75 in good health. The chain combines TRBV7-2 with TRBJ2-3; D may be TRBD1 (6 bases). Sequencing input: blood. In nucleotides, the CDR3 is TGTGCCAGCAGCTTCCAGGGGACCCCCCGGAGGACAGATACGCAGTATTTT. This gives the protein CASSFQGTPRRTDTQYF.